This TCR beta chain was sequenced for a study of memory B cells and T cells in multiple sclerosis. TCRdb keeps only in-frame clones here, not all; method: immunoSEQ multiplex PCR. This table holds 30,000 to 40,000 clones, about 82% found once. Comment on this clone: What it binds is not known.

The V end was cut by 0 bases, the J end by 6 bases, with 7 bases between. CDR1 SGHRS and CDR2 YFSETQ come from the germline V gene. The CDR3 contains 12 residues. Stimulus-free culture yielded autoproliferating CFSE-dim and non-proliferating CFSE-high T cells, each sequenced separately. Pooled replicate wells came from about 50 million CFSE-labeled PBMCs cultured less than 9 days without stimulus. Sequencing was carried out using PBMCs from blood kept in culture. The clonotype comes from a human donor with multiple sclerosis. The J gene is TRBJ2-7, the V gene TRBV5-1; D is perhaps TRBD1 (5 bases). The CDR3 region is CASSLDRSEQYF. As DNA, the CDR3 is TGCGCCAGCAGCTTGGACAGGAGCGAGCAGTACTTC. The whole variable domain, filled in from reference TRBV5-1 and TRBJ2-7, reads KAGVTQTPRYLIKTRGQQVTLSCSPISGHRSVSWYQQTPGQGLQFLFEYFSETQRNKGNFPGRFSGRQFSNSRSEMNVSTLELGDSALYLCASSLDRSEQYFGPGTRLTVT.